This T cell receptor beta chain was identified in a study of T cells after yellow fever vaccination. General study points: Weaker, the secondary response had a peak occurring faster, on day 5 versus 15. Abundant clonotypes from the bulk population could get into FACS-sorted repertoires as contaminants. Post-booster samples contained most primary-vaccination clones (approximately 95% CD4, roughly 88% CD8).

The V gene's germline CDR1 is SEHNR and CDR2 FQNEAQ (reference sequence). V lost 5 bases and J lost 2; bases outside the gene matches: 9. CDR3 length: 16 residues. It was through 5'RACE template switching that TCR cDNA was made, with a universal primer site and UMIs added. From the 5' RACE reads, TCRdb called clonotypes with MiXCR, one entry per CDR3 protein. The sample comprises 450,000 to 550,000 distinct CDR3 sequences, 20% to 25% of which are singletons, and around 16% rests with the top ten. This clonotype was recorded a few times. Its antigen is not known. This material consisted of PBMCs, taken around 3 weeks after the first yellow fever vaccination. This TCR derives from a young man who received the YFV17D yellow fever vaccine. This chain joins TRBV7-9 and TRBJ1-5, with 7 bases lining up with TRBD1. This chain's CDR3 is CASSAGTVTGNQPQHF. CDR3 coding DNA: TGTGCCAGCAGCGCCGGGACAGTAACGGGCAATCAGCCCCAGCATTTT.